The clone carrying this T cell receptor beta chain was observed a few times. The antigen is not known. These data originate in a study of T cells in Graves' hyperthyroidism and ophthalmopathy. The blood specimen was taken at initial hyperthyroidism diagnosis, before any ophthalmopathy symptoms. Using about 10 ml of fresh peripheral blood, PBMCs were prepared. Trimming took 10 bases from V and 2 from J, leaving 14 bases between them. The CDR3 covers 13 residues. Germline CDR1 and CDR2: LNHDA and SQIVND (reference sequence). TCR beta CDR3 region amplification was performed from RNA transcripts. A first-round RT-PCR of the TCR CDR3 used the HTBI primer set. Each CDR3 protein is one row after TCRdb ran MiXCR on the multiplex PCR reads. This sample yields a few hundred thousand distinct CDR3 sequences, of which 14% are seen a single time; almost 6% belongs to the top ten. The study's findings and limits: Blood shared most expanded thyroid clonotypes above 0.001. Model predictions of ophthalmopathy came a median roughly 6.7 months before onset.

The clonotype comes from a woman between 25 and 40 years old with Graves' hyperthyroidism that later progressed to Graves' ophthalmopathy. The sequenced sample was blood. V usage is TRBV19 and J usage is TRBJ1-1; D perhaps matches TRBD1 (6 bases). The CDR3 bases are TGTGCCACTATAAGGGGGGCAAACACTGAAGCTTTCTTT. It specifies CATIRGANTEAFF. The entire variable domain, with the rest obtained from reference TRBV19 and TRBJ1-1, is as follows: DGGITQSPKYLFRKEGQNVTLSCEQNLNHDAMYWYRQDPGQGLRLIYYSQIVNDFQKGDIAEGYSVSREKKESFPLTVTSAQKNPTAFYLCATIRGANTEAFFGQGTRLTVV.